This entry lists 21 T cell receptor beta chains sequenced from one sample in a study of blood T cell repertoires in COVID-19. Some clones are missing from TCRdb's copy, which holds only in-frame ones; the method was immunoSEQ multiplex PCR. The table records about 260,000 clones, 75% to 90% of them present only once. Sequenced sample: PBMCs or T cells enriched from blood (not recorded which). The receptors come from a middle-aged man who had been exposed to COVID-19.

CDR3 nucleotides: TGTGCCAGCAGGCCCTTAGGGGCGGACGTCGGGGAGCTGTTTTTT. Its translation is CASRPLGADVGELFF. The chain recombines TRBV6-5 with TRBJ2-2, with D possibly TRBD1 on 5 matching bases. This CDR3 is built from 15 residues. With 6 bases removed from V and 7 bases from J, the gap between germline ends came to 18 bases. Germline CDR1 MNHEY, CDR2 SVGAGI.

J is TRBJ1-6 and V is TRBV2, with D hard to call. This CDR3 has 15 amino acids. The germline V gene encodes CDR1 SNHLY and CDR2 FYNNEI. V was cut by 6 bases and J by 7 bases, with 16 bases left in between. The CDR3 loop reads CASRPTASENSPLHF. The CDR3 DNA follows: TGTGCCAGCAGGCCGACGGCTAGCGAAAATTCACCCCTCCACTTT.

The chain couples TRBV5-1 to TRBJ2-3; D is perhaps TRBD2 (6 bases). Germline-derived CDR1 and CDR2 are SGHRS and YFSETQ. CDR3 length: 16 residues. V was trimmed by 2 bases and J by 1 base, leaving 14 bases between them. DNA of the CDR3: TGCGCCAGCAGCTTAATGGCTAGCGATGGCACAGATACGCAGTATTTT. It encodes CASSLMASDGTDTQYF. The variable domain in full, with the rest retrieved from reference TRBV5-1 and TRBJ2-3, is KAGVTQTPRYLIKTRGQQVTLSCSPISGHRSVSWYQQTPGQGLQFLFEYFSETQRNKGNFPGRFSGRQFSNSRSEMNVSTLELGDSALYLCASSLMASDGTDTQYFGPGTRLTVL.

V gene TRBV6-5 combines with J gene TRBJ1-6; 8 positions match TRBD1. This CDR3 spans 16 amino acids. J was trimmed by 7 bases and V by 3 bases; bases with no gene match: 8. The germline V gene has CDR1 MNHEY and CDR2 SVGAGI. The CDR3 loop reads CASSYSRGQGNSPLHF. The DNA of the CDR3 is TGTGCCAGCAGTTATAGCAGGGGGCAGGGGAATTCACCCCTCCACTTT.

CDR3 protein: CASSPGRESNGYTF. Here the CDR3 DNA reads TGTGCCAGCAGCCCGGGGAGGGAATCGAATGGCTACACCTTC. This chain uses TRBV5-4 with TRBJ1-2, with no clear D. The germline V gene has CDR1 SGHNT and CDR2 YYREEE (reference sequence). The CDR3 runs to 14 residues. Trimming took off 4 bases at V and 6 bases at J, with 16 bases between the two ends. Full variable domain (remainder filled in from reference TRBV5-4 and TRBJ1-2): ETGVTQSPTHLIKTRGQQVTLRCSSQSGHNTVSWYQQALGQGPQFIFQYYREEENGRGNFPPRFSGLQFPNYSSELNVNALELDDSALYLCASSPGRESNGYTFGSGTRLTVV.

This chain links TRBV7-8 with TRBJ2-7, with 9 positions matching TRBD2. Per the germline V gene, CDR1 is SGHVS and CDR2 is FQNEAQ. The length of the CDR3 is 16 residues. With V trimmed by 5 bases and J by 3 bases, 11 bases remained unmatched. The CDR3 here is CASSIEGSGRNYEQYV. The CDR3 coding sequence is TGTGCCAGCAGCATAGAGGGTAGCGGGAGAAACTACGAGCAGTACGTC.

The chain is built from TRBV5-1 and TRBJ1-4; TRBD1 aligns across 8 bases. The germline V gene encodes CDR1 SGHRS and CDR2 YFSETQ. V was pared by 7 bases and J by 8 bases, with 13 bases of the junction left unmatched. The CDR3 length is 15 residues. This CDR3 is CASRGQTGASEKLFF. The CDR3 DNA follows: TGCGCCAGCCGGGGGCAGACAGGGGCAAGCGAAAAACTGTTTTTT.

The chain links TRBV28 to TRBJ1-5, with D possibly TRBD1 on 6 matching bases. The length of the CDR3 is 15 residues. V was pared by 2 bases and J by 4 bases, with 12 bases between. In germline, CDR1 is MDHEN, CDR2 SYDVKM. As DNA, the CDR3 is TGTGCCAGCAGTTTACTCCGGACAGCTAATCAGCCCCAGCATTTT. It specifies CASSLLRTANQPQHF.

The CDR3 here is CASSFILRDRGEYEQYF. The DNA of the CDR3 is TGTGCCAGCAGCTTTATTCTCCGGGACAGGGGGGAATACGAGCAGTACTTC. This sequence joins TRBV5-6 and TRBJ2-7; TRBD1 matches at 11 bases. Germline loops: CDR1 SGHDT, CDR2 YYEEEE. This CDR3 has 17 residues. V was pared by 2 bases and J by 4 bases, with 11 bases of the junction left unmatched.

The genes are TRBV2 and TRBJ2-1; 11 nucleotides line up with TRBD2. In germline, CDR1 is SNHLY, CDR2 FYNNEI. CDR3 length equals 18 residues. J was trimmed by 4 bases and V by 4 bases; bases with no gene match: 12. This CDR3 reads CASSGLTSGSFLYNEQFF. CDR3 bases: TGTGCCAGCAGTGGGCTAACTAGCGGGAGTTTTTTATACAATGAGCAGTTCTTC.

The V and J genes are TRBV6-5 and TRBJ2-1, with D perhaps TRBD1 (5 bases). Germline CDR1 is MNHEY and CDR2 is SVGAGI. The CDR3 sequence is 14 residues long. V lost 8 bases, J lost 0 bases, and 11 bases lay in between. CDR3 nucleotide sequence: TGTGCCAGCCAGACAGCAAACTCCTACAATGAGCAGTTCTTC. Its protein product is CASQTANSYNEQFF.

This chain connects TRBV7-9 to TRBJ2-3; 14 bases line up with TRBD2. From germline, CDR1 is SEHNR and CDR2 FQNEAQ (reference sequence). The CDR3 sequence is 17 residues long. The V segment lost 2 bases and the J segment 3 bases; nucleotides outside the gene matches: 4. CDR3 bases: TGTGCCAGCAGCTTATTGGGACTAGCGGGAGTGACAGATACGCAGTATTTT. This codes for CASSLLGLAGVTDTQYF.

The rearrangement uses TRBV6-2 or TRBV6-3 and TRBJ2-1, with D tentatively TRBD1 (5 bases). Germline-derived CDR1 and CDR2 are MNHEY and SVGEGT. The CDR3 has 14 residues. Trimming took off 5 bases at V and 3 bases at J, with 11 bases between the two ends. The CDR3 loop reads CASSLRQRYNEQFF. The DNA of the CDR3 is TGTGCCAGCAGTCTTAGACAGCGCTACAATGAGCAGTTCTTC.

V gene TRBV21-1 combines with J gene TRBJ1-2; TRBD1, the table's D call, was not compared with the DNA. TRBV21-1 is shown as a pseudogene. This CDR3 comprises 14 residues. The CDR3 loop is CASSKTRGLYGYTF. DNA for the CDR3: TGTGCCAGCAGTAAAACCAGGGGGCTCTATGGCTACACCTTC.

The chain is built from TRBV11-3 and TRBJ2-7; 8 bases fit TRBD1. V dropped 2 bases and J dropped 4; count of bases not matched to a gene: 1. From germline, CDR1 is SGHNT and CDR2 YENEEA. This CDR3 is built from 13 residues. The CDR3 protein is CASSLWTGYEQYV. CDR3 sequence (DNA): TGTGCCAGCAGCTTATGGACAGGGTACGAGCAGTACGTC.

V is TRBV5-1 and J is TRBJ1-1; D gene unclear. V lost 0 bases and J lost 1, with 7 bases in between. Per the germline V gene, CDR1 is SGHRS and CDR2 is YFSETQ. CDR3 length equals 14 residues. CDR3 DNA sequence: TGCGCCAGCAGCTTGGGCGATTCGAACACTGAAGCTTTCTTT. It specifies CASSLGDSNTEAFF.

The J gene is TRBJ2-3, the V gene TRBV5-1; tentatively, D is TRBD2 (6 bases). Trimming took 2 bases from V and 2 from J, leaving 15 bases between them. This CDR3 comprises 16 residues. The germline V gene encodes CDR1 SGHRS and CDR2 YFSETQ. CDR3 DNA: TGCGCCAGCAGCTTAACTAGCCCCCACCCCACAGATACGCAGTATTTT. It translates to CASSLTSPHPTDTQYF. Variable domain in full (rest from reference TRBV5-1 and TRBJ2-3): KAGVTQTPRYLIKTRGQQVTLSCSPISGHRSVSWYQQTPGQGLQFLFEYFSETQRNKGNFPGRFSGRQFSNSRSEMNVSTLELGDSALYLCASSLTSPHPTDTQYFGPGTRLTVL.

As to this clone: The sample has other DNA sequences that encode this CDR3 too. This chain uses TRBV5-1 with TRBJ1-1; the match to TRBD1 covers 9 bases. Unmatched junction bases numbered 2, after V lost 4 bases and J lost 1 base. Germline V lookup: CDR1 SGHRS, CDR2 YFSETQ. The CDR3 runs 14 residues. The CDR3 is CASSKGQGNTEAFF. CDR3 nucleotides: TGCGCCAGCAGCAAGGGACAGGGGAACACTGAAGCTTTCTTT.

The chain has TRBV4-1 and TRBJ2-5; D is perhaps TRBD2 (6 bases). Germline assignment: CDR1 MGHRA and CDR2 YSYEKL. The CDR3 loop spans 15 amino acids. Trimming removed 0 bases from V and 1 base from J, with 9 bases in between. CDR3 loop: CASSQEERVQETQYF. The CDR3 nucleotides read TGCGCCAGCAGCCAAGAGGAGCGGGTCCAAGAGACCCAGTACTTC.

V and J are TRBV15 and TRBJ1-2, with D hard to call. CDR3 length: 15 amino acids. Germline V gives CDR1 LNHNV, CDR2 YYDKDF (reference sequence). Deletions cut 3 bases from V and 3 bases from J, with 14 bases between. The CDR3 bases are TGTGCCACCAGCAGTCTAAGGTGGGCCGACTATGGCTACACCTTC. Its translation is CATSSLRWADYGYTF. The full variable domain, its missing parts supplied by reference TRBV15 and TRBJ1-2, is DAMVIQNPRYQVTQFGKPVTLSCSQTLNHNVMYWYQQKSSQAPKLLFHYYDKDFNNEADTPDNFQSRRPNTSFCFLDIRSPGLGDTAMYLCATSSLRWADYGYTFGSGTRLTVV.

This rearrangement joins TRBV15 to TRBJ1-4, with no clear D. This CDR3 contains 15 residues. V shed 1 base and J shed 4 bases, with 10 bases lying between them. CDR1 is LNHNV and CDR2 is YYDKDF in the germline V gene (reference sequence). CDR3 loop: CATSRVQNYNEKLFF. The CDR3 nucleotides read TGTGCCACCAGCAGAGTACAGAATTATAATGAAAAACTGTTTTTT.